The T cell receptor beta chain described here comes from a study of resident and recirculating memory T cells in vitiligo. The wider study: Each patient gave two lesional and two nonlesional epidermal shave biopsies, plus PBMCs.

V lost 6 bases, J lost 3 bases, and 7 bases lay in between. CDR1 and CDR2 (germline): MNHNS, SASEGT. The CDR3 has 12 residues. Sequenced by immunoSEQ multiplex PCR; TCRdb stores in-frame clones only, minus some. The sample lists about 76,000 clones; about 92% were seen once. The gene calls are TRBV6-1 and TRBJ2-3; no clear D. The sample comprised blood. This clonotype was sampled from a male donor with vitiligo. The CDR3 sequence: CASRVETDTQYF. For the CDR3, the DNA is TGTGCCAGCAGGGTAGAAACAGATACGCAGTATTTT.